A single sample gave rise to the 11 T cell receptor beta chains below, sequenced in a study of T cells in Graves' hyperthyroidism and ophthalmopathy. Researchers took RNA transcripts and amplified the TCR beta CDR3 regions from them. Using the HTBI primer set, a first-round RT-PCR was run on the TCR CDR3. One entry per CDR3 protein results from TCRdb running MiXCR on the multiplex PCR reads. The sample consists of 450,000 to 550,000 distinct CDR3 sequences, around 22% of them appearing once. Sequenced sample: blood. The receptors here all came from a woman in her thirties with Graves' ophthalmopathy.

This clonotype was counted a few times. This rearrangement joins TRBV6-2 or TRBV6-3 to TRBJ2-5; TRBD2 matches 8 bases. V lost 2 bases, J lost 3 bases, and 17 bases stayed unmatched. Germline V gives CDR1 MNHEY, CDR2 SVGEGT. The CDR3 loop spans 19 amino acids. CDR3 sequence: CASSYTLRSGSRNKETQYF. In DNA, the CDR3 is TGTGCCAGCAGTTACACCCTCCGGAGCGGGAGCAGAAATAAAGAGACCCAGTACTTC.

The rearrangement joins TRBV20-1 to TRBJ1-6; no clear D gene. The CDR3 length is 11 residues. CDR1 DFQATT and CDR2 SNEGSKA come from the germline V gene (reference sequence). V lost 2 bases and J lost 6, with 2 bases in between. The DNA of the CDR3 is TGCAGTGCTAGACGTAATTCACCCCTCCACTTT. Residues: CSARRNSPLHF.

J is TRBJ2-7 and V is TRBV11-1, with D unclear. The CDR3 covers 16 residues. Per the germline V gene, CDR1 is SGHAT and CDR2 is FQDESV (reference sequence). V was trimmed by 3 bases and J by 0 bases, leaving 15 bases between them. The CDR3 loop reads CASSFSEARSSYEQYF. CDR3 nucleotide sequence: TGTGCCAGCAGCTTTTCCGAGGCCCGGAGCTCCTACGAGCAGTACTTC.

This clonotype showed up just a few times. A read error may explain this, as a much larger clone is one base away. The chain carries TRBV12-3 or TRBV12-4 and TRBJ2-2; perhaps TRBD1 as D (6 bases). Trimming stripped 3 bases from V and 6 bases from J, with 14 bases between. The CDR3 is 15 amino acids. Here the CDR3 reads CASSFGDRPPGELFF. CDR3 DNA sequence: TGTGCCAGCAGTTTTGGTGACAGGCCCCCCGGGGAGCTGTTTTTT.

This clonotype was found many times. The chain links TRBV27 to TRBJ1-5; no clear D gene. Germline CDR1 reads MNHEY; CDR2 reads SMNVEV (reference sequence). The CDR3 length is 15 residues. Between the trimmed V and J ends, which lost 2 bases and 0 bases, there was a span of 8 bases. This chain's CDR3 is CASSLRGFSNQPQHF. CDR3 DNA sequence: TGTGCCAGCAGTTTACGGGGTTTTAGCAATCAGCCCCAGCATTTT.

This clonotype was seen more than once but under ten times. The V gene is TRBV19, the J gene TRBJ1-5; D ambiguous. V gave up 3 bases and J gave up 8 bases, with 20 bases separating them. Germline-derived CDR1 and CDR2 are LNHDA and SQIVND (reference sequence). This CDR3 has 16 amino acids. The CDR3 sequence is CASSIEAGLRWEPQHF. The CDR3 DNA sequence: TGTGCCAGTAGTATTGAAGCAGGACTTCGATGGGAGCCCCAGCATTTT.

This clonotype was recorded once. CDR3 nucleotides: TGTGCCAGCAGTGAAGAGGGACAGGGAGTGGGTGTGAGCACTGAAGCTTTCTTT. The encoded protein is CASSEEGQGVGVSTEAFF. The V and J genes are TRBV6-1 and TRBJ1-1; 9 bases map to TRBD1. Germline V gives CDR1 MNHNS, CDR2 SASEGT. V was clipped by 1 base and J by 4 bases; unmatched bases: 13. There are 18 residues in the CDR3.

Ten or more counts support this clonotype. The rearrangement uses TRBV2 and TRBJ2-2; D might be TRBD2 (6 bases). CDR1 is SNHLY and CDR2 is FYNNEI in the germline V gene. This CDR3 comprises 15 residues. Trimming removed 6 bases at V and 1 base at J, with 12 bases between. This chain's CDR3 is CASRVGTQNTGELFF. In DNA, the CDR3 is TGTGCCAGCAGGGTAGGGACTCAGAACACCGGGGAGCTGTTTTTT.

This clonotype was observed a few times. This rearrangement joins TRBV11-1 to TRBJ2-7, with D perhaps matching TRBD2 (5 bases). This CDR3 spans 14 amino acids. V was pared by 3 bases and J by 2 bases, with 11 bases between. The germline CDR1 and CDR2 sequences are SGHAT and FQDESV (reference sequence). CDR3 coding DNA: TGTGCCAGCAGCTTTCTGGGGAGACCCTACGAGCAGTACTTC. The encoded protein is CASSFLGRPYEQYF.

This clonotype was detected ten times or more. The CDR3 DNA sequence: TGTGCCAGCAGTTTTCCCCTGGGGTATGCCACTGAAGCTTTCTTT. Protein: CASSFPLGYATEAFF. The J gene is TRBJ1-1, the V gene TRBV28; no reliable D call. Germline CDR1 MDHEN, CDR2 SYDVKM. Trimming took 3 bases from V and 4 from J, leaving 15 bases between them. This CDR3 has 15 amino acids. The complete variable domain, with remaining parts taken from reference TRBV28 and TRBJ1-1, reads DVKVTQSSRYLVKRTGEKVFLECVQDMDHENMFWYRQDPGLGLRLIYFSYDVKMKEKGDIPEGYSVSREKKERFSLILESASTNQTSMYLCASSFPLGYATEAFFGQGTRLTVV.

The V gene is TRBV27, the J gene TRBJ1-1; D unresolved. The CDR3 has 14 amino acids. Germline-derived CDR1 and CDR2 are MNHEY and SMNVEV (reference sequence). V was pared by 5 bases and J by 1 base, with 11 bases between. This CDR3 is CASSKTEKNTEAFF. For the CDR3, the DNA is TGTGCCAGCAGTAAAACAGAAAAGAACACTGAAGCTTTCTTT.